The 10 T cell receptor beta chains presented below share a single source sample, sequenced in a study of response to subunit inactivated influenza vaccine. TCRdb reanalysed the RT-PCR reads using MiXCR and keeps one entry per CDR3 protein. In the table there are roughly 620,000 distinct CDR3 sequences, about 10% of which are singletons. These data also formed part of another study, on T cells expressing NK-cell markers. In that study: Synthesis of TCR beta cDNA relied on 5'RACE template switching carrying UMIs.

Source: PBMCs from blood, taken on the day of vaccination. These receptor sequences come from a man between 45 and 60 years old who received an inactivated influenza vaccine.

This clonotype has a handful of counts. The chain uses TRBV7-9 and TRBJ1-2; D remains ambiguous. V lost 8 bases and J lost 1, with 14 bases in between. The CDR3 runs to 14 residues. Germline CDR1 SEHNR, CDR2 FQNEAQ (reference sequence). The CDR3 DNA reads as TGTGCCAGCGCCCGAGAGGGTGTTAACTATGGCTACACCTTC. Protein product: CASAREGVNYGYTF.

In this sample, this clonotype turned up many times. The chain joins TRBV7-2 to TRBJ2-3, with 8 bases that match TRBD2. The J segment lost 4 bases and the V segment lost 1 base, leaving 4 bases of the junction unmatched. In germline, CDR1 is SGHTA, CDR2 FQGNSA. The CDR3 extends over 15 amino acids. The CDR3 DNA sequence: TGTGCCAGCAGCTTAGTAGCGGGGACCGCAGATACGCAGTATTTT. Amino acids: CASSLVAGTADTQYF.

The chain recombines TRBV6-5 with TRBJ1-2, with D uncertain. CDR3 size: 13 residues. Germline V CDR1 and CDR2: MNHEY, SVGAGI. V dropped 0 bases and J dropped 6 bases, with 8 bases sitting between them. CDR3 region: CASSYSTKNGYTF. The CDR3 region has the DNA TGTGCCAGCAGTTACTCGACCAAGAATGGCTACACCTTC.

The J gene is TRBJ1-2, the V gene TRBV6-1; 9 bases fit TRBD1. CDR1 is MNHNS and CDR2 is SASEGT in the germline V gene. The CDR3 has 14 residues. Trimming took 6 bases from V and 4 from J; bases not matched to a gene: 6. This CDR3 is CASSTTGGGYGYTF. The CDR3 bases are TGTGCCAGCAGCACAACAGGGGGCGGCTATGGCTACACCTTC.

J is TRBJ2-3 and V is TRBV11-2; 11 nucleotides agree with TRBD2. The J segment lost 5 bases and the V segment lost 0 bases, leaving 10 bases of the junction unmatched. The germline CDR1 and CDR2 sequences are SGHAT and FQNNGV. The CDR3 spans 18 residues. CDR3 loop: CASSLDPFSGGAGDTQYF. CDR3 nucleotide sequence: TGTGCCAGCAGCTTAGATCCTTTTAGCGGGGGGGCCGGAGATACGCAGTATTTT.

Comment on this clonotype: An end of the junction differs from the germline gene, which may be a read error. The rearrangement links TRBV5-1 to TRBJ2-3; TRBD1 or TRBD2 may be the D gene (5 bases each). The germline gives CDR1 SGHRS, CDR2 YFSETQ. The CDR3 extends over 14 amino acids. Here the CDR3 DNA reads TGCGCCAGCAGCGAGGGACCCCCCACAGATAGGCAGTATTTT. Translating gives CASSEGPPTDRQYF.

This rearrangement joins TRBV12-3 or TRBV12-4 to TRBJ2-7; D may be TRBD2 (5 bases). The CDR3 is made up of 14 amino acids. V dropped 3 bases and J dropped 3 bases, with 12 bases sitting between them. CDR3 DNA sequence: TGTGCCAGCAGTTTCGAGGGTTTCCACTACGAGCAGTACTTC. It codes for CASSFEGFHYEQYF.

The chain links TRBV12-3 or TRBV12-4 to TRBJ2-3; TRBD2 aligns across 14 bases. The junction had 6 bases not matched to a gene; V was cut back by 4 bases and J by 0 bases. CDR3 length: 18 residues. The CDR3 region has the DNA TGTGCCAGCAGTTCCAGACTAGCGGGAGGGCCGAGCACAGATACGCAGTATTTT. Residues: CASSSRLAGGPSTDTQYF.

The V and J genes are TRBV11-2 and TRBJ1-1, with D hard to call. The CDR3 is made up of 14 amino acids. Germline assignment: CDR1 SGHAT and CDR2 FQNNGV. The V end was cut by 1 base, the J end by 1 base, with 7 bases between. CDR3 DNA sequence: TGTGCCAGCAGCTTAGGGACTCAGAACACTGAAGCTTTCTTT. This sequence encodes CASSLGTQNTEAFF.

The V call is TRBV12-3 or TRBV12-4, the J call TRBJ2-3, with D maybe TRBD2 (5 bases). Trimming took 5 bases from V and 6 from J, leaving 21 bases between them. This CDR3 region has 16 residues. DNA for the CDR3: TGTGCCAGCAGTAACTGGCGGGCGGCCTTTCTGGATACGCAGTATTTT. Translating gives CASSNWRAAFLDTQYF.